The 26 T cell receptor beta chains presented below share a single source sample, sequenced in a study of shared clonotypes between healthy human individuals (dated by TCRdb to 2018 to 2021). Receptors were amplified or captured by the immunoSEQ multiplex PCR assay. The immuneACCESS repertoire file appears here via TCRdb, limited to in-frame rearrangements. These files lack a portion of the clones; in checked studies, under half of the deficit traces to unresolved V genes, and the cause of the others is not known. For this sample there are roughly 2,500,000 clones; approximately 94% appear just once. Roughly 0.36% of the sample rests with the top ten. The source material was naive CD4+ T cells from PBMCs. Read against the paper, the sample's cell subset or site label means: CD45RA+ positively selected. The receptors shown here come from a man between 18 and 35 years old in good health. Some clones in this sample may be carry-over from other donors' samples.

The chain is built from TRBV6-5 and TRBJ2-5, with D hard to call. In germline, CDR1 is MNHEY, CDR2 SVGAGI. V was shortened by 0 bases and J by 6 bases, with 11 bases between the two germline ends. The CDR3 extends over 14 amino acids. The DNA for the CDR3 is TGTGCCAGCAGTTACTCGGGTGGGCTGCAGACCCAGTACTTC. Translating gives CASSYSGGLQTQYF.

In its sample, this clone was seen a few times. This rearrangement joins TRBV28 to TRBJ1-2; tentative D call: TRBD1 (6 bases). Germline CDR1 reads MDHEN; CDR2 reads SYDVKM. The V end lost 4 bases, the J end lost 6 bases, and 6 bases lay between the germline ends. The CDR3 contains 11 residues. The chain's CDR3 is CASSWTDGYTF. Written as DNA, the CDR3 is TGTGCCAGCAGTTGGACAGATGGCTACACCTTC.

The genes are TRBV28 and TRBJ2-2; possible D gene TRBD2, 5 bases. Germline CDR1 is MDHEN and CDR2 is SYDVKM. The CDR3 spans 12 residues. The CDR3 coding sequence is TGTGGGACCGCGGGGAACACCGGGGAGCTGTTTTTT. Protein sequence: CGTAGNTGELFF.

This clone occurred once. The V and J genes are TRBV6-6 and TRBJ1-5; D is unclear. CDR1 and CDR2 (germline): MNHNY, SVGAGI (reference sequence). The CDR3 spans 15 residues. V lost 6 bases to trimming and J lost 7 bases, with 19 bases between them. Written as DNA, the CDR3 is TGTGCCAGCAGCCCACCCCACGGGAGTGGGCAGCCCCAGCATTTT. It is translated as CASSPPHGSGQPQHF.

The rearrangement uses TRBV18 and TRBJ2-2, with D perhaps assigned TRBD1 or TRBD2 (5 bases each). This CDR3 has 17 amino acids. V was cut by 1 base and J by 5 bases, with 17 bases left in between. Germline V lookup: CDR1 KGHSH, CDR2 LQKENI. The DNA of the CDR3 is TGTGCCAGCTCACCACGGGGCGACGGAGGATCGACCGGGGAGCTGTTTTTT. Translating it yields CASSPRGDGGSTGELFF.

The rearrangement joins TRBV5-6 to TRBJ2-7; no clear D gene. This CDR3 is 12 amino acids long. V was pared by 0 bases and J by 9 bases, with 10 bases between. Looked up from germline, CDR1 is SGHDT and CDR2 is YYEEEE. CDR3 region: CASSLELGGQYF. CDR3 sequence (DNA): TGTGCCAGCAGCTTGGAACTGGGCGGGCAGTACTTC.

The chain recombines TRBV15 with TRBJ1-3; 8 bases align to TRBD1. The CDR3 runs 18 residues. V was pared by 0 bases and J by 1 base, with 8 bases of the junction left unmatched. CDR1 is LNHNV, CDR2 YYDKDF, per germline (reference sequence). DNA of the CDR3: TGTGCCACCAGCAGAGACCACGGGACAGGTGGATCTGGAAACACCATATATTTT. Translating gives CATSRDHGTGGSGNTIYF.

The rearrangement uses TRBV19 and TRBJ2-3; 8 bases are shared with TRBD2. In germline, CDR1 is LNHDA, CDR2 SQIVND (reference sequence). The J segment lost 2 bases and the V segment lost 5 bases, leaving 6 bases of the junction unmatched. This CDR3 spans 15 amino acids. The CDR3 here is CASSRAGGPTDTQYF. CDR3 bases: TGTGCCAGTAGTCGGGCGGGAGGACCCACAGATACGCAGTATTTT.

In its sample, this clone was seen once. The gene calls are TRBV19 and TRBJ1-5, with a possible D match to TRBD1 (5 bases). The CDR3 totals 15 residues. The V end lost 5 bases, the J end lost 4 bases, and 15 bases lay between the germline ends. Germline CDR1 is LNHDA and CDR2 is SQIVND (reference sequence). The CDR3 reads CASSPPGKGNQPQHF. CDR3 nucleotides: TGTGCCAGTAGTCCCCCGGGCAAGGGGAATCAGCCCCAGCATTTT.

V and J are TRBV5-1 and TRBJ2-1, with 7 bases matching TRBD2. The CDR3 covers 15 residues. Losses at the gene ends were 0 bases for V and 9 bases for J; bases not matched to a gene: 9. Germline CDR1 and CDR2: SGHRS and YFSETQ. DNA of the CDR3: TGCGCCAGCAGCTTGGACGGGAGGAATGGTGGTGAGCAGTTCTTC. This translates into CASSLDGRNGGEQFF.

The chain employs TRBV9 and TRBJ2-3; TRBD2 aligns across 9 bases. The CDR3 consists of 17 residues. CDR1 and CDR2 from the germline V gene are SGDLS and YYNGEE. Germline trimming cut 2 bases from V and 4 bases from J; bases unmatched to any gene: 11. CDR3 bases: TGTGCCAGCAGCGTCTTTAGCGGGAGTTCGTCGGCAGATACGCAGTATTTT. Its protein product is CASSVFSGSSSADTQYF. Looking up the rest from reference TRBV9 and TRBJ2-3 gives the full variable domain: DSGVTQTPKHLITATGQRVTLRCSPRSGDLSVYWYQQSLDQGLQFLIQYYNGEERAKGNILERFSAQQFPDLHSELNLSSLELGDSALYFCASSVFSGSSSADTQYFGPGTRLTVL.

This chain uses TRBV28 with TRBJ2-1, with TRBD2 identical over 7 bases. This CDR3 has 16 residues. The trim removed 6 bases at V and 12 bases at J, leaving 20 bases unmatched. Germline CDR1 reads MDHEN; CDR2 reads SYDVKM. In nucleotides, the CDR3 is TGTGCCAGCAGCGGGCCGGGGGGTGGTTCCGGTAAGGGGCAGTTCTTC. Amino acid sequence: CASSGPGGGSGKGQFF.

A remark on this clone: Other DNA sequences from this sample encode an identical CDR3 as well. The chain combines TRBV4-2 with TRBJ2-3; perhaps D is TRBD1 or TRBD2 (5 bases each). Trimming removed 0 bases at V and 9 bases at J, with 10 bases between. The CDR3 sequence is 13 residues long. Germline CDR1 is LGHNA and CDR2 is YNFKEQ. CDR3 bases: TGTGCCAGCAGCCAAGATCCGAGGGACACGCAGTATTTT. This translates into CASSQDPRDTQYF.

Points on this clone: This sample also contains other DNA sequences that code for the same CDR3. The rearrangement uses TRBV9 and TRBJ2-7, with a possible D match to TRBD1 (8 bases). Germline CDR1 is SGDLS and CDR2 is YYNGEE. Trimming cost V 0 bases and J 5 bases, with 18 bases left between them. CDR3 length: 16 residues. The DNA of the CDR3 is TGTGCCAGCAGCGTAGGCGGACAGGGAGGGATCCACGAGCAGTACTTC. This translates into CASSVGGQGGIHEQYF.

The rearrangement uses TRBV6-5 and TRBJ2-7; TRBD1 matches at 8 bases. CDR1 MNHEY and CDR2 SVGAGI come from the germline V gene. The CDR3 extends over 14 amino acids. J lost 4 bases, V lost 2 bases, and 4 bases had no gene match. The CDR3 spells CASSYPGGGYEQYF. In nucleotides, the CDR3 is TGTGCCAGCAGTTACCCAGGGGGCGGTTACGAGCAGTACTTC.

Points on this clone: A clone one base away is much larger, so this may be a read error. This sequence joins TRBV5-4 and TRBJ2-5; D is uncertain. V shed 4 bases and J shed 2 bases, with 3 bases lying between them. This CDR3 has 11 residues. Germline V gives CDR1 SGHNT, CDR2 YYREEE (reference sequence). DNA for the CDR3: TGTGCCAGCAGCGTACAAGAGACCCAGTACTTC. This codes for CASSVQETQYF.

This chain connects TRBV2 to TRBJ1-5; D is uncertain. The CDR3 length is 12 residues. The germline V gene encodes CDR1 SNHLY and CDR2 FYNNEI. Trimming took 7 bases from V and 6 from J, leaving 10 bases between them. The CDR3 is CASTRLVQPQHF. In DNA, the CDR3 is TGTGCCAGCACTCGTTTGGTTCAGCCCCAGCATTTT. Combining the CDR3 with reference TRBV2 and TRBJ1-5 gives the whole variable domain EPEVTQTPSHQVTQMGQEVILRCVPISNHLYFYWYRQILGQKVEFLVSFYNNEISEKSEIFDDQFSVERPDGSNFTLKIRSTKLEDSAMYFCASTRLVQPQHFGDGTRLSIL.

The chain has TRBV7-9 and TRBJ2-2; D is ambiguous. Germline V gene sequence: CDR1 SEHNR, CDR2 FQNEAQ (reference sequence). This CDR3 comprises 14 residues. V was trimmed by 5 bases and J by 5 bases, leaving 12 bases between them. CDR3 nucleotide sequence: TGTGCCAGCAGCCACCGGGTGCTGACCGGGGAGCTGTTTTTT. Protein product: CASSHRVLTGELFF.

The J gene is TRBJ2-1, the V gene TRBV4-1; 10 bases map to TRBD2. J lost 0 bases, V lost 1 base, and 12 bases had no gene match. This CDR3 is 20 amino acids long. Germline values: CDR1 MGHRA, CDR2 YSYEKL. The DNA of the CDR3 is TGCGCCAGCAGCCAAGTCGTCACTAGCGGGACCACTAGCTCCTACAATGAGCAGTTCTTC. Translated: CASSQVVTSGTTSSYNEQFF.

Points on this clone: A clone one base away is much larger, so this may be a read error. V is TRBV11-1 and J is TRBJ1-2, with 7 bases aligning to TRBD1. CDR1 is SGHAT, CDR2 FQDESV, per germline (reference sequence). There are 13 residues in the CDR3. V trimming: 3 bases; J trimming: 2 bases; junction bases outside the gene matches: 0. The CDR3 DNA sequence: TGTGCCAGCAGCTTGGGACAGAACTATGGCTACACCTTC. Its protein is CASSLGQNYGYTF.

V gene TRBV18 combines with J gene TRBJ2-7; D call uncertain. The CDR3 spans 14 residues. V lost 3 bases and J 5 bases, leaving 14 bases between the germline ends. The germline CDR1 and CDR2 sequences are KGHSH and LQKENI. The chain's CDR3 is CASSPPEGSDEQYF. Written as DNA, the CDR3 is TGTGCCAGCTCACCGCCTGAAGGGTCTGACGAGCAGTACTTC.

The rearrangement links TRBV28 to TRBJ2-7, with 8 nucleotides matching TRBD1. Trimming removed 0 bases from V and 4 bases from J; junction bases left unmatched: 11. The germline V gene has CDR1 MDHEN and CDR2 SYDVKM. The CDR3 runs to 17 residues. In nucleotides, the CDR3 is TGTGCCAGCAGTTTATGGGAACGGGCAGGGGGCTGGTACGAGCAGTACTTC. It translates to CASSLWERAGGWYEQYF.

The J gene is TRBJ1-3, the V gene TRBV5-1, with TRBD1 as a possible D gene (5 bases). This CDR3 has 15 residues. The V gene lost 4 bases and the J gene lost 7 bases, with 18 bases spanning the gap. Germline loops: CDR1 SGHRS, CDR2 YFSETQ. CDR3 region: CASSPGTDEGNTIYF. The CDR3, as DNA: TGCGCCAGCAGCCCCGGGACGGACGAGGGTAACACCATATATTTT.

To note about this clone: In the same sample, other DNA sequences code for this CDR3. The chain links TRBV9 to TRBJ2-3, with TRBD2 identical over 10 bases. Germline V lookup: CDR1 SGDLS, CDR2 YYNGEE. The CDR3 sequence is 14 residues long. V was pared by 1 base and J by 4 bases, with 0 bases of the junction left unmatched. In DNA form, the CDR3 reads TGTGCCAGCAGCGTACTAGCGGGAGCAGATACGCAGTATTTT. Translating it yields CASSVLAGADTQYF.

This CDR3 reads CASSLVVGEIYEQYF. In DNA form, the CDR3 reads TGTGCCAGCAGCTTAGTGGTAGGAGAAATCTACGAGCAGTACTTC. The chain employs TRBV7-9 and TRBJ2-5; D gene unclear. The J call may be mistaken, given a closer DNA end match to TRBJ2-7. Germline CDR1 SEHNR, CDR2 FQNEAQ (reference sequence). The CDR3 sequence is 15 residues long.

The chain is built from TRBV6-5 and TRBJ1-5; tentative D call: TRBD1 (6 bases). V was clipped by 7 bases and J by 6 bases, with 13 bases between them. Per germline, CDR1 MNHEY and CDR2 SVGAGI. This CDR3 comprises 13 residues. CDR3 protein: CASTGQGGQPQHF. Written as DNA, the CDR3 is TGTGCCAGCACCGGACAAGGGGGTCAGCCCCAGCATTTT.